This T cell receptor beta chain derives from a study of neurological immune-mediated disorders. The CDR3 covers 16 residues. The trim removed 3 bases at V and 6 bases at J, leaving 3 bases unmatched. The germline gives CDR1 WSHSY, CDR2 SAAADI. This clonotype appeared many times. The cDNA was produced through 5'RACE with 10-nucleotide random UMIs. MiXCR, run by TCRdb on the 5' RACE reads, gives a single entry per CDR3 protein. The repertoire holds around 80,000 distinct CDR3 sequences, with 10% to 13% as singletons. The chain uses TRBV10-2 and TRBJ2-3, with 16 bases identical to TRBD2. The sample taken for sequencing was PBMCs. This clonotype was sampled from a middle-aged man in good health. CDR3 coding DNA: TGCGCCAGCAGTGAAGGGACTAGCGGGGGGGCCGATACGCAGTATTTT. Its protein product is CASSEGTSGGADTQYF.